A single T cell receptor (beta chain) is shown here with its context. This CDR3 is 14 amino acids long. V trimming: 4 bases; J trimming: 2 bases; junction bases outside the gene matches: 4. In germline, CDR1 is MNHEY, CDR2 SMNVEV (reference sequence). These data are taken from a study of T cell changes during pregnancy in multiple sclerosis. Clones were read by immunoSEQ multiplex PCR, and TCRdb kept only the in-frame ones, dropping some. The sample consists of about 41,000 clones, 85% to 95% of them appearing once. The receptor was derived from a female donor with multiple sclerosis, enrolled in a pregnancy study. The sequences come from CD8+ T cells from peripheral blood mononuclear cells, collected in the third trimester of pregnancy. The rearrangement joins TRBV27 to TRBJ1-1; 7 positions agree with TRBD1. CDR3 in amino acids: CASSSNRGNTEAFF. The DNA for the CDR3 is TGTGCCAGCAGTTCGAACAGGGGAAACACTGAAGCTTTCTTT.